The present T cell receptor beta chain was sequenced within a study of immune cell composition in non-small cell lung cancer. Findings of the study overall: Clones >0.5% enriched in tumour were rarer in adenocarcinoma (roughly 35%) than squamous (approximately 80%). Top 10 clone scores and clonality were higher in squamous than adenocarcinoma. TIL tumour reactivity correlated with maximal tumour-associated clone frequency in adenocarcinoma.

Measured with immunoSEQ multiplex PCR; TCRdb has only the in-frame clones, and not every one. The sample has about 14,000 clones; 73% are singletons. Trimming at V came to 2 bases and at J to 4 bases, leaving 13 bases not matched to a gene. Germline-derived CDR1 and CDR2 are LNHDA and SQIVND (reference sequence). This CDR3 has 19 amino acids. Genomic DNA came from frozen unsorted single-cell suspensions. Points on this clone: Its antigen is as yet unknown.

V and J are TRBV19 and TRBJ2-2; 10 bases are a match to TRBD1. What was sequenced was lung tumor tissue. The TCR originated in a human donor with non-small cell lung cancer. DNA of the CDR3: TGTGCCAGTAGTATAAAAGGACGACGGGGACAGGGGACCACCGGGGAGCTGTTTTTT. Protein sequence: CASSIKGRRGQGTTGELFF. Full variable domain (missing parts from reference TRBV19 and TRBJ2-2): DGGITQSPKYLFRKEGQNVTLSCEQNLNHDAMYWYRQDPGQGLRLIYYSQIVNDFQKGDIAEGYSVSREKKESFPLTVTSAQKNPTAFYLCASSIKGRRGQGTTGELFFGEGSRLTVL.